The T cell receptor beta chain described here comes from a study of post-analysis software for immune sequencing data (dated by TCRdb to about 2015). In the study overall: Disease courses on record covered relapsing-remitting, secondary progressive and progressive-relapsing multiple sclerosis, though some patients had no subtype annotation. The patient repertoires were compared against about a dozen previously published healthy control repertoires obtained from donors aged 6 to 25 years. A subset of samples was prepared in parallel using single-end sample barcoding, then pooled and co-amplified after Illumina adapter ligation. What the study reported, not specific to this receptor: Patients showed significantly higher frequencies than controls for roughly five TRBV segments, among them TRBV5-6, TRBV5-1 and TRBV20-1. The multiple sclerosis patient group was slightly younger than the control group. Multiple sclerosis patients had significantly lower normalized Chao1 diversity than controls, a result that suggests substantial peripheral T-cell clonal expansion. Strong co-clustering of samples prepared in the same batch was shown by direct clustering with F measure, prompting a batch-effect correction.

The CDR3 runs 18 residues from the cysteine to the phenylalanine. Kept here is only the CDR3 DNA, which spans 54 bases and is read in frame from base 1. CDR1 and CDR2 were assigned from the germline V gene as MRHNA and SNTAGT. Here V drops 4 bases and J drops 5 bases, and the junction holds 16 bases not matched to any gene. To demonstrate the VDJtools post-analysis software, TCR beta repertoires were profiled from the peripheral blood of over ten young patients with multiple sclerosis. The multiple sclerosis patients were children and adolescents ranging in age from 6 to 15 years. With regard to this clonotype: Its antigen remains undetermined. Base qualities are not recorded, but no much larger clone differs from it by a single base.

Libraries were constructed by PCR. Sequencing was carried out with an Illumina HiSeq 2500. Unique molecular identifiers were incorporated into TCR beta cDNA libraries to reduce PCR and sequencing biases. Some 500,000 cDNA molecules were obtained for every 1 to 10 million input T cells, so each molecule roughly corresponded to one T cell. The same protocol used for the earlier healthy control dataset was applied to prepare and sequence the patient libraries. Within a given batch, samples were prepared together, multiplexed and sequenced on the same HiSeq lane. As for how the authors treated the data: MIGEC handled the raw barcoded reads, throwing out single-read molecular identifier groups before consensus assembly and CDR3 extraction. Clonotype tables were post-analysed with VDJtools, and diversity was normalized by down-sampling all datasets to the smallest sample size. To correct batch-related cross-sample contamination, repertoire overlap clustering matched CDR3 amino acid sequences but not nucleotide sequences. Clones were called with MiXCR by TCRdb after fastp trimmed the public reads at Q25, and only in-frame beta chains were retained. When rows share a CDR3 protein, they turn into one entry using the most common DNA and genes. TCRdb assigned the V and J calls; the authors' analysis was not used. Counted in this sample were some 190,000 distinct CDR3 sequences; over 25% of them appeared once. The leading ten clones occupy about 3.7% of the sample.

This chain joins TRBV6-4 to TRBJ2-1; the junction holds 8 bases that match TRBD2. The sequence was collected from a girl aged 2 to 17 with multiple sclerosis. The sample consisted of blood. CDR3 reads: CASSAQPLLAASDNEQFF. The DNA sequence is as follows: TGTGCCAGCAGTGCCCAGCCCTTACTAGCGGCTTCTGACAATGAGCAGTTCTTC.